This T cell receptor beta chain was captured in a study of blood T cells in healthy people across ages. With each sample, at least 5 micrograms of total RNA were extracted. Study outcomes and limitations: The study lacked donor CMV status, which possibly confounded expanded clonotype changes. Diversity estimated from one million T cells was considered an underestimate. In long-lived donors, naive CD4+ cell counts and diversity exceeded those of aged donors.

Germline values: CDR1 SGHNT, CDR2 YENEEA. This CDR3 is 15 amino acids long. Trimming took 6 bases from V and 4 from J, leaving 17 bases between them. Notes on this clonotype: The antigen is unknown.

Then a second PCR, running roughly 7 to 11 cycles, was carried out with a sample-barcoded 5' primer and a J-beta primer mix. TCRdb redid the calling of the 5' RACE reads with MiXCR, one entry per CDR3 protein. The sample carries some 780,000 distinct CDR3 sequences, roughly three fifths recorded once. This receptor was obtained from a man aged 35-49 years in good health. This chain connects TRBV11-3 to TRBJ2-3, with D possibly being TRBD2 (6 bases). The material sequenced was blood. In DNA form, the CDR3 reads TGTGCCAGCAGTTCCAACGGGAGAGTCCCAGATACGCAGTATTTT. It translates to CASSSNGRVPDTQYF.